This T cell receptor (beta chain) emerged from a study of memory CD4+ T cells and cytomegalovirus serostatus. On the study more broadly: Healthy Belgian adult donors included fewer than 10 CMV-positive and some 25 CMV-negative people. Overall study results and limits: CD4+ memory repertoires contained about two fifths of the 164 reported CMV TCRbeta sequences.

The sort gate was single viable CD3+CD4+CD8-CD45RO+ cells for memory CD4+ T cells. A few counts support this clone. What it binds is not known. Assay used: immunoSEQ multiplex PCR; TCRdb lists only in-frame clones, some missing. The sample shows 45,000 to 55,000 clones, roughly 72% of them seen only once. With 5 bases clipped from V and 5 bases from J, the junction kept 14 bases outside the gene matches. The CDR3 sequence is 16 residues long. Per the germline V gene, CDR1 is MDHEN and CDR2 is SYDVKM. This sequence originates from an adult in good health and CMV-seronegative. The chain recombines TRBV28 with TRBJ1-1; 7 positions agree with TRBD1. Input material: memory CD4+ T cells from blood. This chain's CDR3 is CASSDRTRPGGTEAFF. The CDR3, as DNA: TGTGCCAGCAGTGATCGGACTCGACCAGGGGGAACTGAAGCTTTCTTT.